This T cell receptor (beta chain) was captured by sequencing in a study of vaccination effects on CD4 cells after COVID-19. Cultured cells yielded isolated CD4+ T cells after 10 days. The data were produced by immunoSEQ multiplex PCR, yet TCRdb's version contains in-frame clones alone and is incomplete. This sample has 30,000 or so clones, with 55% to 65% found just once. With respect to this clone: Antigen unknown.

The CDR3 is 14 amino acids. The germline CDR1 and CDR2 sequences are KGHSH and LQKENI. J gave up 4 bases and V 6 bases, and 8 bases lay outside the gene matches. This material consisted of CD4+ T cells from PBMCs cultured without peptide, taken before COVID-19 vaccination. This chain connects TRBV18 to TRBJ2-5; the match to TRBD2 covers 7 bases. This receptor was obtained from a human donor who received a COVID-19 vaccine. CDR3 nucleotides: TGTGCCAGCTCCCCAGGGTCGGGAGGAGAGACCCAGTACTTC. It specifies CASSPGSGGETQYF.